Sequencing of this T cell receptor beta chain was carried out in a study of response to subunit inactivated influenza vaccine (dated by TCRdb to between 2017 and 2018). With respect to the entire study: The study used deep quantitative T cell receptor repertoire profiling to track responses to a trivalent subunit inactivated influenza vaccine.

This clonotype turned up a few times. The target of this receptor is not known. Per-nucleotide qualities are absent, and no much larger clonotype sits a single base away. The full study reports these points: It was suggested by the authors that each seasonal influenza vaccination may recruit only a limited number of new T cells.

The library relied on RT-PCR. The instrument was an Illumina HiSeq 2500. The raw public data were reprocessed by TCRdb itself: fastp quality trimming at Q25, MiXCR clonotype calling, in-frame beta chains only. Every distinct CDR3 protein forms one entry, paired with its most common genes and DNA. This sample holds roughly 190,000 distinct CDR3 sequences; approximately 15% were observed only once. About 25% of the sample lies in the top ten. Including cysteine and phenylalanine, the CDR3 has 18 amino acids. The entry retains the CDR3 DNA only, 54 bases that are in frame from base 1. Trimming at the junction amounts to 0 bases on V and 0 bases on J, and the germline ends lie 16 bases apart. In the germline V gene, CDR1 corresponds to MNHEY and CDR2 to SVGAGI.

The TCR sequence derives from a man in his forties or fifties who received an inactivated influenza vaccine. Donor details come from another sample of the same person, matched by shared clones. Sequencing was performed on CD8+ T cells sorted from PBMCs, taken roughly 5 days after vaccination. The sequence links TRBV6-5 to TRBJ2-3, with an unclear D gene assignment. The nucleotide sequence is TGTGCCAGCAGTTACTCGAGCCTGAATGGATTAAGCACAGATACGCAGTATTTT. Its protein is CASSYSSLNGLSTDTQYF.